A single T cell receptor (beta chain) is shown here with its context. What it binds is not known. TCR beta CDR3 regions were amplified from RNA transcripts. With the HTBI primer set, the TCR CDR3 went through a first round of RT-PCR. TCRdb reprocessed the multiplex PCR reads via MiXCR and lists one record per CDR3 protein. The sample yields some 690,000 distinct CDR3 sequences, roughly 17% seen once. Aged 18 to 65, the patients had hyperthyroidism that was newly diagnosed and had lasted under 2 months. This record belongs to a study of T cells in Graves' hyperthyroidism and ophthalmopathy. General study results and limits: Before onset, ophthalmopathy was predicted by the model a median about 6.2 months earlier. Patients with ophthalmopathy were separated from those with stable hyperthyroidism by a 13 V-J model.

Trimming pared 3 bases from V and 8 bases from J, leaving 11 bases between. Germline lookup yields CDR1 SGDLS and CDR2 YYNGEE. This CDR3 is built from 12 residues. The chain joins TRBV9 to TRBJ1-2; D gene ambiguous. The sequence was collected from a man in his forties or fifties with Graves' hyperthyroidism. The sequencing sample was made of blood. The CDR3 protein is CASSARAVGYTF. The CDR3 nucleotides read TGTGCCAGCAGCGCTCGGGCCGTGGGCTACACCTTC.